Presented here are 25 T cell receptor beta chains from one specimen sequenced in a study of cytotoxic CD8 clonotypes in ibrutinib-treated CLL (dated by TCRdb to the early 2020s). Receptor amplification or capture employed the immunoSEQ multiplex PCR assay. TCRdb stores this immuneACCESS table with in-frame sequences only. Part of the clones is absent; in the studies checked, under half of the shortfall reflects unresolved V genes, and no reason is known for the rest. The sample data list 120,000 to 150,000 clones, and about 80% of these were observed just once. Approximately 27% of the sample goes to the ten largest clones. This sample's time point label indicates: 12 months on ibrutinib. The sequences come from PBMCs, collected after 12 months of ibrutinib treatment. The receptors were sampled from a human donor with chronic lymphocytic leukemia.

This sequence joins TRBV18 and TRBJ1-5; D is perhaps TRBD1 (5 bases). This CDR3 region has 15 residues. Germline V gene data show CDR1 as KGHSH and CDR2 as LQKENI. Trimming left V 4 bases short and J 6 bases short, with 16 bases between. The CDR3 DNA reads TGTGCCAGCTCACTGCGGGAGGGGCGGTTTCAGCCCCAGCATTTT. Encoded protein: CASSLREGRFQPQHF.

J is TRBJ1-1 and V is TRBV28, with 8 positions matching TRBD1. CDR1 and CDR2 (germline): MDHEN, SYDVKM. Losses at the gene ends were 4 bases for V and 1 base for J; bases not matched to a gene: 11. CDR3 length equals 17 residues. The CDR3 coding sequence is TGTGCCAGCAGTTCTTCCGGACAGGGACCTACGAACACTGAAGCTTTCTTT. It encodes CASSSSGQGPTNTEAFF.

This clone has more than one count but fewer than ten. This chain joins TRBV9 and TRBJ2-5; TRBD1 matches at 11 bases. With V trimmed by 2 bases and J by 4 bases, 4 bases remained unmatched. Germline V gene lookup returns CDR1 SGDLS and CDR2 YYNGEE. The CDR3 runs to 15 residues. CDR3 in amino acids: CASSVGQGGGETQYF. CDR3 nucleotides: TGTGCCAGCAGCGTGGGACAGGGGGGTGGAGAGACCCAGTACTTC.

CDR3 sequence reads: CASSTPGQGVLETQYF. The DNA for the CDR3 is TGTGCCAGCTCAACTCCGGGACAGGGTGTATTAGAGACCCAGTACTTC. This chain connects TRBV18 to TRBJ2-5; 9 nucleotides agree with TRBD1. With 5 bases clipped from V and 4 bases from J, the junction kept 11 bases outside the gene matches. CDR3 length equals 16 residues. The germline V gene encodes CDR1 KGHSH and CDR2 LQKENI.

The chain joins TRBV5-1 to TRBJ2-7; the D is unclear. Trimming took 0 bases from V and 4 from J, leaving 11 bases between them. Looked up from germline, CDR1 is SGHRS and CDR2 is YFSETQ. This CDR3 region has 14 residues. CDR3 in amino acids: CASSLALGSYEQYF. CDR3 DNA sequence: TGCGCCAGCAGCTTGGCCCTTGGCTCTTACGAGCAGTACTTC. The whole variable domain, remainder taken from reference TRBV5-1 and TRBJ2-7, is KAGVTQTPRYLIKTRGQQVTLSCSPISGHRSVSWYQQTPGQGLQFLFEYFSETQRNKGNFPGRFSGRQFSNSRSEMNVSTLELGDSALYLCASSLALGSYEQYFGPGTRLTVT.

With regard to this clone: This may be a read error, as it is one base from a much larger clone. V and J are TRBV5-8 and TRBJ1-2; no clear D. Per germline, CDR1 SGHTS and CDR2 YDEGEE. The length of the CDR3 is 12 residues. Between the trimmed V and J ends, which lost 1 base and 4 bases, there was a span of 5 bases. The chain's CDR3 is CASSLLVYGYTF. CDR3 bases: TGTGCCAGCAGCTTGTTAGTCTATGGCTACACCTTC.

This clone was found once. The chain recombines TRBV5-1 with TRBJ2-5; 12 positions agree with TRBD1. The CDR3 spans 15 residues. CDR1 and CDR2 from the germline V gene are SGHRS and YFSETQ. The V segment lost 4 bases and the J segment 5 bases; nucleotides outside the gene matches: 6. CDR3 sequence reads: CASSGGQGAMETQYF. The CDR3 nucleotides read TGCGCCAGCAGCGGGGGACAGGGGGCAATGGAGACCCAGTACTTC.

The count of this clone is one. The V gene is TRBV7-3, the J gene TRBJ2-2; 7 bases line up with TRBD2. V gave up 1 base and J gave up 4 bases; unmatched junction bases: 9. Germline CDR1 is SGHTA and CDR2 is FQGTGA. The CDR3 has 17 amino acids. The CDR3 loop is CASSLRNPAGSTGELFF. The CDR3 nucleotides read TGTGCCAGCAGCTTAAGGAATCCAGCGGGAAGCACCGGGGAGCTGTTTTTT.

This clone was observed a few times. The genes are TRBV6-5 and TRBJ2-1; perhaps TRBD1 as D (5 bases). Trimming removed 7 bases at V and 5 bases at J, with 9 bases between. CDR3 size: 12 residues. CDR1 is MNHEY, CDR2 SVGAGI, per germline. For the CDR3, the DNA is TGTGCCAGCAAGGGGATCCACAATGAGCAGTTCTTC. Protein: CASKGIHNEQFF.

This clone was detected ten times or more. This chain joins TRBV7-9 and TRBJ1-4; no definite D call. V gave up 1 base and J gave up 12 bases, with 6 bases separating them. Per the germline V gene, CDR1 is SEHNR and CDR2 is FQNEAQ (reference sequence). There are 11 residues in the CDR3. The DNA for the CDR3 is TGTGCCAGCAGCTTAGGTCTAGAACTGTTTTTT. It codes for CASSLGLELFF.

This rearrangement joins TRBV4-2 to TRBJ2-6; D perhaps matches TRBD1 (5 bases). This CDR3 contains 17 residues. Germline V gene data show CDR1 as LGHNA and CDR2 as YNFKEQ. Trimming took off 3 bases at V and 0 bases at J, with 12 bases between the two ends. The DNA of the CDR3 is TGTGCCAGCAGCCAGGACACGACGATCTCTGGGGCCAACGTCCTGACTTTC. Its protein product is CASSQDTTISGANVLTF.

The count of this clone is one. The chain recombines TRBV18 with TRBJ2-7; D may be TRBD1 (6 bases). CDR3 length: 13 residues. Between the trimmed V and J ends, which lost 4 bases and 2 bases, there was a span of 9 bases. Germline lookup yields CDR1 KGHSH and CDR2 LQKENI. The CDR3 reads CASSLQGTYEQYF. DNA of the CDR3: TGTGCCAGCTCACTACAGGGTACCTACGAGCAGTACTTC.

This clone was picked up a small number of times. The chain links TRBV7-2 to TRBJ2-7; D gene ambiguous. Trimming removed 1 base at V and 4 bases at J, with 11 bases between. The CDR3 spans 14 residues. The germline V gene has CDR1 SGHTA and CDR2 FQGNSA. For the CDR3, the DNA is TGTGCCAGCAGCTTAGTAGTCGGAGAATACGAGCAGTACTTC. Translated: CASSLVVGEYEQYF.

This clone came up a few times. The chain uses TRBV27 and TRBJ1-2, with a possible D match to TRBD1 (5 bases). V lost 4 bases, J lost 4 bases, and 10 bases lay in between. Per germline, CDR1 MNHEY and CDR2 SMNVEV (reference sequence). The CDR3 covers 13 residues. The DNA of the CDR3 is TGTGCCAGCAGTTCCGGGGCCGGCTATGGCTACACCTTC. Amino acid sequence: CASSSGAGYGYTF.

The chain has TRBV28 and TRBJ1-4; the match to TRBD1 covers 8 bases. Germline CDR1 MDHEN, CDR2 SYDVKM. The V gene end was trimmed by 2 bases and the J gene end by 5 bases; junction bases not matched to a gene: 7. The CDR3 loop spans 16 amino acids. CDR3 in amino acids: CASSLRTRGQNEKLFF. CDR3 coding DNA: TGTGCCAGCAGTTTACGGACCAGGGGGCAGAATGAAAAACTGTTTTTT.

This sequence joins TRBV28 and TRBJ1-5, with 8 bases lining up with TRBD1. V shed 4 bases and J 4 bases; nucleotides not matched to a gene: 6. Germline V gene lookup returns CDR1 MDHEN and CDR2 SYDVKM. The CDR3 totals 15 residues. The CDR3 spells CASSSRTGKNQPQHF. The CDR3 nucleotides are TGTGCCAGCAGTTCTAGGACAGGGAAGAATCAGCCCCAGCATTTT.

The chain joins TRBV11-2 to TRBJ2-7; a possible D gene is TRBD1 (5 bases). Germline-derived CDR1 and CDR2 are SGHAT and FQNNGV. V shed 2 bases and J shed 0 bases, with 8 bases lying between them. The CDR3 totals 14 residues. As DNA, the CDR3 is TGTGCCAGCAGCTTAAGTGGGGCCTCCTACGAGCAGTACTTC. The encoded protein is CASSLSGASYEQYF.

The chain couples TRBV27 to TRBJ2-3; 8 nucleotides match TRBD2. This CDR3 region has 16 residues. Looked up from germline, CDR1 is MNHEY and CDR2 is SMNVEV (reference sequence). V lost 5 bases and J lost 0; bases outside the gene matches: 7. In nucleotides, the CDR3 is TGTGCCAGCAGTCGAAAAGCGGGGGCTAGCACAGATACGCAGTATTTT. Translating it yields CASSRKAGASTDTQYF.

The V call is TRBV2, the J call TRBJ1-2; D might be TRBD1 (6 bases). In germline, CDR1 is SNHLY, CDR2 FYNNEI. V was shortened by 4 bases and J by 3 bases, with 6 bases between the two germline ends. The length of the CDR3 is 12 residues. CDR3 protein: CASSAGDYGYTF. The CDR3, as DNA: TGTGCCAGCAGTGCAGGGGACTATGGCTACACCTTC.

This chain links TRBV27 with TRBJ1-4; 7 bases map to TRBD1. This CDR3 is 13 amino acids long. Germline V gives CDR1 MNHEY, CDR2 SMNVEV (reference sequence). V trimming: 10 bases; J trimming: 8 bases; junction bases outside the gene matches: 10. CDR3 DNA sequence: TGTGCCATCGCGGACAGGTCAGGGGAAAAACTGTTTTTT. As protein: CAIADRSGEKLFF.

J is TRBJ2-7 and V is TRBV9; 12 bases align to TRBD2. The germline V gene encodes CDR1 SGDLS and CDR2 YYNGEE. The length of the CDR3 is 13 residues. The junction had 2 bases not matched to a gene; V was cut back by 3 bases and J by 7 bases. Written as DNA, the CDR3 is TGTGCCAGCAGCGGAGGACTAGCGGGAGAGCAGTACTTC. Its protein product is CASSGGLAGEQYF.

The chain links TRBV11-3 to TRBJ2-7, with D possibly TRBD1 on 5 matching bases. CDR3 size: 12 residues. Germline V gene sequence: CDR1 SGHNT, CDR2 YENEEA. The germline V and J ends were trimmed by 8 bases and 5 bases, with 13 bases remaining between them. The CDR3 loop is CASAGQGNEQYF. Written as DNA, the CDR3 is TGTGCCAGCGCCGGTCAGGGAAACGAGCAGTACTTC.

The chain carries TRBV4-1 and TRBJ2-3; 7 positions agree with TRBD2. Germline V gene data show CDR1 as MGHRA and CDR2 as YSYEKL. Trimming at V came to 3 bases and at J to 2 bases, leaving 5 bases not matched to a gene. The CDR3 loop spans 15 amino acids. The CDR3 is CASSHPGLHTDTQYF. For the CDR3, the DNA is TGCGCCAGCAGCCATCCGGGACTACACACAGATACGCAGTATTTT.

This rearrangement joins TRBV4-1 to TRBJ2-2; D is possibly TRBD1 (6 bases). Germline V CDR1 and CDR2: MGHRA, YSYEKL. The CDR3 consists of 16 residues. Between the trimmed V and J ends, which lost 3 bases and 3 bases, there was a span of 14 bases. The CDR3 sequence: CASSHPRGSDTGELFF. The CDR3 coding sequence is TGCGCCAGCAGCCACCCCAGGGGTTCGGACACCGGGGAGCTGTTTTTT.

This rearrangement joins TRBV18 to TRBJ1-2; 7 positions match TRBD1. Germline values: CDR1 KGHSH, CDR2 LQKENI. There are 15 residues in the CDR3. With V trimmed by 2 bases and J by 1 base, 4 bases remained unmatched. The CDR3 protein is CASSPEGQYNYGYTF. The CDR3 coding sequence is TGTGCCAGCTCACCAGAGGGACAGTATAACTATGGCTACACCTTC. The whole variable domain, remainder taken from reference TRBV18 and TRBJ1-2, is NAGVMQNPRHLVRRRGQEARLRCSPMKGHSHVYWYRQLPEEGLKFMVYLQKENIIDESGMPKERFSAEFPKEGPSILRIQQVVRGDSAAYFCASSPEGQYNYGYTFGSGTRLTVV.